This TCR beta chain came from a study of blood T cell repertoires in COVID-19. Study background: From the United States, Italy and Spain came samples of acute and convalescent COVID-19.

TCRdb's copy holds only in-frame clones and misses some; the assay was immunoSEQ multiplex PCR. The repertoire consists of about 80,000 clones, with about 80% occurring once and the leading ten covering more than 10%. Only one count was recorded for this clone. V gave up 4 bases and J gave up 9 bases, with 8 bases separating them. CDR1 SGHRS and CDR2 YFSETQ come from the germline V gene. The CDR3 runs 10 residues. The sequence derives from a woman in her forties with active or convalescent COVID-19. The sequenced material came from peripheral blood. J is TRBJ2-7 and V is TRBV5-1; unclear D gene. The CDR3 region is CASSSEVQYF. Here the CDR3 DNA reads TGCGCCAGCAGCAGCGAGGTGCAGTACTTC.